Listed below are T cell receptor beta chains from one sample, sequenced in a study of T cell repertoires in ileal Crohn's disease. Data came from immunoSEQ multiplex PCR; TCRdb stores just in-frame clones and leaves some out. The sample contains about 5,000 clones, roughly 80% of which appear only once. Sequences were obtained from ileal tissue. The source of these receptors is an adult with Crohn's disease. The CDR3 runs from the conserved cysteine through the conserved F or W.

v_call: TRBV7-9
cdr3_aa: CASSLGGGGNYGYTF

v_call: TRBV28
cdr3_aa: CASRSGGRDQPQHF

v_call: TRBV6-1
cdr3_aa: CASSVRGSGYTF

v_call: TRBV6-1
cdr3_aa: CASNEQGRGAQHF

v_call: TRBV6-5
cdr3_aa: CASSPDRFYGYTF

v_call: TRBV5-1
cdr3_aa: CASSLSATNEKLFF

v_call: TRBV10-3
cdr3_aa: CAIGLSETQYF

v_call: TRBV6-1
cdr3_aa: CASSDFGQIDQPQHF

v_call: TRBV7-9
cdr3_aa: CASSPRDRGSYEQYF

v_call: TRBV6-4
cdr3_aa: CASSLDSTNQPQHF

v_call: TRBV5-4
cdr3_aa: CASSTSTGGEKLFF

v_call: TRBV29-1
cdr3_aa: CSGRENTEAFF

v_call: TRBV29-1
cdr3_aa: CSVVRLAIIDTQYF

v_call: TRBV6-4
cdr3_aa: CASSPSGGQETQYF

v_call: TRBV5-8
cdr3_aa: CASSLFAAYEQYF

v_call: TRBV7-8
cdr3_aa: CASSLPGKNIQYF

v_call: TRBV23-1
cdr3_aa: CASSLPGQVTGELFF

v_call: TRBV4-1
cdr3_aa: CASSQEPADSDYGYTF

v_call: TRBV4-3
cdr3_aa: CASSQGLAGGFGNEQFF

v_call: TRBV11-2
cdr3_aa: CASSFTFLTGPEAFF

v_call: TRBV2
cdr3_aa: CASSGQGDVNLPQHF

v_call: TRBV7-9
cdr3_aa: CASSLSAGTGGTEAFF

v_call: TRBV6-5
cdr3_aa: CASSDRTNQPQHF

v_call: TRBV5-1
cdr3_aa: CASSLGQGGGDTEAFF

v_call: TRBV30
cdr3_aa: CAWIRTGAGELFF

v_call: TRBV29-1
cdr3_aa: CSVVEDRENQPQHF

v_call: TRBV6-5
cdr3_aa: CASRYGQGGYEQYF

v_call: TRBV30
cdr3_aa: CAWSPRGGNQPQHF

v_call: TRBV2
cdr3_aa: CASIPSGGVIYTEQFF

v_call: TRBV29-1
cdr3_aa: CSVEAWGSYGYTF

v_call: TRBV27
cdr3_aa: CASSLSLSGANVLTF

v_call: TRBV6-1
cdr3_aa: CASSPTVPPLEAFF

v_call: TRBV18
cdr3_aa: CASSRQDNYGYTF

v_call: TRBV28
cdr3_aa: CASSLWDREKLFF

v_call: TRBV19
cdr3_aa: CASSDRGGSEKLFF

v_call: TRBV6-4
cdr3_aa: CASSDSSSGGAEEQFF

v_call: TRBV29-1
cdr3_aa: CSARTGTSTDTQYF

v_call: TRBV6-1
cdr3_aa: CASSDSGTGPYEQYF

v_call: TRBV4-3
cdr3_aa: CASSQDRGPNEQFF

v_call: TRBV18
cdr3_aa: CASSPRDTQGYGYTF

v_call: TRBV6-7
cdr3_aa: CASRYRRGGHEQFF

v_call: TRBV10-2
cdr3_aa: CASSVNTEAFF

v_call: TRBV28
cdr3_aa: CASSPSRGSSFPGYTF

v_call: TRBV5-5
cdr3_aa: CASSLGQFEGYTF